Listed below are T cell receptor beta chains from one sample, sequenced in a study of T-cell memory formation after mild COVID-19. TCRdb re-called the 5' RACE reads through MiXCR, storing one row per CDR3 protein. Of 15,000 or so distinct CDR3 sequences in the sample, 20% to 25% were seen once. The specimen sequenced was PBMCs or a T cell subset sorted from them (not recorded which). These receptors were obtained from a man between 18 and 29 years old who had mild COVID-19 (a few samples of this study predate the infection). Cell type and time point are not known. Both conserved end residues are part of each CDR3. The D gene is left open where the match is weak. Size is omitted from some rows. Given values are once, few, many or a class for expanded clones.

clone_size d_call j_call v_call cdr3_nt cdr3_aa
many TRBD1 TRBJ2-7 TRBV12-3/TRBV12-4 TGTGCCAGCAGTTGGACAGGGGGACTCGGGTACGAGCAGTACTTC CASSWTGGLGYEQYF
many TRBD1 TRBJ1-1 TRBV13 TGTGCCAGCAGCTTAAGGGGACAGAGGTATGAAGCTTTCTTT CASSLRGQRYEAFF
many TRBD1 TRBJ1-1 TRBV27 TGTGCCAGCACCTCGGACAGGTTCCACCCTGGTGCTTTCTTT CASTSDRFHPGAFF
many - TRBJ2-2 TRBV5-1 TGCGCCAGCACCGAACAGGGAGCCACCGGGGAGCTGTTTTTT CASTEQGATGELFF
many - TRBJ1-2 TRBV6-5 TGTGCCAGCAGTTACTCTGGGACGTTCGGGGGCTACACCTTC CASSYSGTFGGYTF
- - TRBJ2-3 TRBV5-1 TGCGCCAGCAGCTTGATAAGCACAGATACGCAGTATTTT CASSLISTDTQYF
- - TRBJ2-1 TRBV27 TGTGCCAGCACCCTGGGGGGTACCTACAATGAGCAGTTCTTC CASTLGGTYNEQFF
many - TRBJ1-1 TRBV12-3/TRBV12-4 TGTGCCAGCATTTGGGGGGGGAACACTGAAGCTTTCTTT CASIWGGNTEAFF
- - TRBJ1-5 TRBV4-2 TGTGCCAGCAGCCAAGATTCCGTTCAGCCCCAGCATTTT CASSQDSVQPQHF
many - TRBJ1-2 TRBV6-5 TGTGCCAGCAGTTCGTGGGGGGCGGATGGCTACACCTTC CASSSWGADGYTF
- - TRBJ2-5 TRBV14 TGTGCCAGCAGCCAAGATTATGTGGTTGAAGAGCCCCAGTACTTC CASSQDYVVEEPQYF
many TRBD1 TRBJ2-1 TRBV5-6 TGTGCCAGCAGCTTAGGTACCCAGGGGGCGAGGGAGCAGTTCTTC CASSLGTQGAREQFF
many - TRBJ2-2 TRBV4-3 TGCGCCAGCAGCCGAGTCGACGGGCCTCGGGGAATGTTCACCGGGGAGCTGTTTTTT CASSRVDGPRGMFTGELFF
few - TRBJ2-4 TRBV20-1 TGCAGTGCTAGGGAGACAGCCGAGATAGCCAAAAACATTCAGTACTTC CSARETAEIAKNIQYF
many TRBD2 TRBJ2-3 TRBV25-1 TGTGCCAGCTCTTCTAGCGGGGGGTCGGGCACAGATACGCAGTATTTT CASSSSGGSGTDTQYF
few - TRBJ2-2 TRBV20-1 TGCAGTGCTAGAGCGCGAGGGGAGAACACCGGGGAGCTGTTTTTT CSARARGENTGELFF
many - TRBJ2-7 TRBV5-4 TGTGCCAGCAGCTTATTCGGGACCTACGAGCAGTACTTC CASSLFGTYEQYF
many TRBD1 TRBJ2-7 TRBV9 TGTGCCAGCAGCCCGGGACAGGGGGCCTACGAGCAGTACTTC CASSPGQGAYEQYF
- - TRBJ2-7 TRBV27 TGTGCCAGCAGTTTGGGACGGTTCTACGAGCAGTACTTC CASSLGRFYEQYF
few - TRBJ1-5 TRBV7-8 TGTGCCAGCAGCCTGACGCGTCAGCCCCAGCATTTT CASSLTRQPQHF
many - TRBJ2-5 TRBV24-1 TGTGCCACCAGTGATTTCCGGGGTGAAGAGACCCAGTACTTC CATSDFRGEETQYF
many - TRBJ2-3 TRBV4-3 TGCGCCAGCAGCCAAGATAACTCGCCGGGGGATACGCAGTATTTT CASSQDNSPGDTQYF
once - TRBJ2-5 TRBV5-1 TGCGCCAGCAGCGAGACTCAGGGTTACGGAGAGACCCAGTACTTC CASSETQGYGETQYF
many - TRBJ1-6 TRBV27 TGTGCCAGCAGTTTGATGAGGGGCGAGCCCGTTAATTCACCCCTCCACTTT CASSLMRGEPVNSPLHF
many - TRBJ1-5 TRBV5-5 TGTGCCAGCAGCGGCCAATGGGGAGCAGCGAATCAGCCCCAGCATTTT CASSGQWGAANQPQHF
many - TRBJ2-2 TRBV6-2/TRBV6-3 TGTGCCAGCAGCAAACTAGGGGTCGGGGAGCTGTTTTTT CASSKLGVGELFF
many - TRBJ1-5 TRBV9 TGTGCCAGCAGCGGGGGGGACGCCCCAATCCAGCCCCAGCATTTT CASSGGDAPIQPQHF